The clone carrying this T cell receptor (beta chain) was observed many times. The antigen remains unidentified. This specimen belongs to a study of T-cell reconstitution after alpha-beta-depleted transplantation in children. Study-wide results and limits: Alpha-beta T cells present about two months after transplant were reported to originate from several hundred expanded graft clones. It was surviving recipient T cells and thymic progenitors that gave some patients high TCRbeta diversity at day 60. Among T cells one year after transplant, newly produced cells accounted for most counts and diversity.

As it was prepared, the TCRbeta library received unique molecular identifiers. TCRdb processed the PCR reads anew with MiXCR; each CDR3 protein has one entry. The sample lists about 600,000 distinct CDR3 sequences, roughly 23% occurring once. The receptor was isolated from a boy younger than two who had a stem cell transplant for acute myeloid leukemia, so the T cells may come from the graft donor. Sequencing used PBMCs, mostly from graft donor cells, obtained 360 days after TCRalphabeta/CD19-depleted stem cell transplant.

The CDR3 region has the DNA TGTGCCACCAGCAGAGATGGCCTCGGAGGGCGCACCGGGGAGCTGTTTTTT. Its translation: CATSRDGLGGRTGELFF. This chain links TRBV15 with TRBJ2-2, with a weak D call TRBD2 (6 bases). CDR3 length: 17 amino acids. The ends were cut back, 0 bases at V and 4 bases at J, with 15 bases in the middle. Germline V lookup: CDR1 LNHNV, CDR2 YYDKDF (reference sequence).